The 19 T cell receptor beta chains below were found in one sample sequenced in a study of T-cell reconstitution after alpha-beta-depleted transplantation in children. Unique molecular identifiers tagged the TCRbeta library. TCRdb independently ran MiXCR on the PCR reads; one entry per CDR3 protein. The table lists 700,000 to 850,000 distinct CDR3 sequences, 15% to 20% of them singletons. The input for sequencing was PBMCs, mostly from graft donor cells, taken 360 days after TCRalphabeta/CD19-depleted stem cell transplant. The receptor source for this set is a male patient younger than 18 who had a stem cell transplant for acute lymphoblastic leukemia, so the T cells may come from the graft donor.

The chain couples TRBV6-1 to TRBJ1-1, with TRBD1 as a possible D gene (5 bases). V was trimmed by 6 bases and J by 1 base, leaving 12 bases between them. The length of the CDR3 is 14 residues. Germline CDR1 is MNHNS and CDR2 is SASEGT. The CDR3 here is CASRTELPNTEAFF. CDR3 nucleotides: TGTGCCAGCAGGACAGAGCTCCCGAACACTGAAGCTTTCTTT.

The DNA for the CDR3 is TGTGCCAGTAGTTCCCAGGGACTAGAGGTCTACAATGAGCAGTTCTTC. Translation gives CASSSQGLEVYNEQFF. The genes are TRBV19 and TRBJ2-1; 8 bases line up with TRBD2. V gave up 5 bases and J gave up 3 bases; unmatched junction bases: 9. The CDR3 has 16 residues. The germline V gene encodes CDR1 LNHDA and CDR2 SQIVND (reference sequence).

This clonotype was seen many times. J is TRBJ2-3 and V is TRBV20-1; 9 bases are shared with TRBD2. Germline values: CDR1 DFQATT, CDR2 SNEGSKA (reference sequence). The trim removed 6 bases at V and 1 base at J, leaving 8 bases unmatched. The CDR3 totals 15 residues. The DNA of the CDR3 is TGCAGTGCGAGTAGCGGGAGTGGCGGCACAGATACGCAGTATTTT. Residues: CSASSGSGGTDTQYF.

This clonotype was recorded a few times. The chain's CDR3 is CASSLQDYSPLHF. In DNA form, the CDR3 reads TGTGCCAGCAGCTTACAGGATTATTCACCCCTCCACTTT. The chain has TRBV7-3 and TRBJ1-6, with unresolved D. Germline V gene sequence: CDR1 SGHTA, CDR2 FQGTGA. This CDR3 region has 13 residues. The germline V and J ends were trimmed by 2 bases and 8 bases, with 7 bases remaining between them.

The V and J genes are TRBV6-5 and TRBJ1-2; weak D call: TRBD1 (6 bases). CDR1 is MNHEY and CDR2 is SVGAGI in the germline V gene. The CDR3 is 14 amino acids. The V end was cut by 0 bases, the J end by 7 bases, with 12 bases between. The CDR3: CASSYSDSLSGYTF. For the CDR3, the DNA is TGTGCCAGCAGTTACTCGGACAGTCTTAGTGGCTACACCTTC.

This clonotype was observed a handful of times. CDR3: CASSRQGLTDTQYF. In nucleotides, the CDR3 is TGTGCCAGCAGTCGACAGGGGCTCACAGATACGCAGTATTTT. The chain combines TRBV2 with TRBJ2-3; 8 nucleotides match TRBD1. From germline, CDR1 is SNHLY and CDR2 FYNNEI. The J segment lost 2 bases and the V segment lost 5 bases, leaving 3 bases of the junction unmatched. The CDR3 totals 14 residues.

In this sample, this clonotype turned up many times. The rearrangement links TRBV7-2 to TRBJ2-7; 8 bases align to TRBD2. Germline V gives CDR1 SGHTA, CDR2 FQGNSA. This CDR3 comprises 13 residues. V dropped 6 bases and J dropped 2; count of bases not matched to a gene: 3. The CDR3 loop is CASRLAGTYEQYF. CDR3 coding DNA: TGTGCCAGCAGGCTAGCGGGTACCTACGAGCAGTACTTC. The complete variable domain, with remaining parts taken from reference TRBV7-2 and TRBJ2-7, reads GAGVSQSPSNKVTEKGKDVELRCDPISGHTALYWYRQSLGQGLEFLIYFQGNSAPDKSGLPSDRFSAERTGGSVSTLTIQRTQQEDSAVYLCASRLAGTYEQYFGPGTRLTVT.

In the case of this clonotype: The junction differs from germline at one of its ends, possibly a read error. The genes are TRBV20-1 and TRBJ1-2; tentatively, D is TRBD1 (6 bases). This CDR3 is 16 amino acids long. Germline values: CDR1 DFQATT, CDR2 SNEGSKA (reference sequence). CDR3 in amino acids: CSAARTAITSNYSYTF. For the CDR3, the DNA is TGCAGTGCAGCCAGGACAGCCATCACCTCCAACTATAGCTACACCTTC.

This clonotype was seen only a few times. This chain connects TRBV9 to TRBJ2-4, with D possibly matching TRBD2 (5 bases). There are 11 residues in the CDR3. CDR1 and CDR2 from the germline V gene are SGDLS and YYNGEE. Trimming shortened V by 6 bases and J by 8 bases, and 9 bases separated the two germline ends. The chain's CDR3 is CASNAGDIQYF. The DNA of the CDR3 is TGTGCCAGCAACGCCGGGGACATTCAGTACTTC.

J is TRBJ2-7 and V is TRBV7-2; possible D gene TRBD2, 6 bases. Germline assignment: CDR1 SGHTA and CDR2 FQGNSA. V was pared by 1 base and J by 6 bases, with 16 bases between. The CDR3 is made up of 15 amino acids. CDR3 loop: CASSLGGLRNGEQYF. In nucleotides, the CDR3 is TGTGCCAGCAGCTTAGGGGGACTGAGAAACGGCGAGCAGTACTTC.

This sequence joins TRBV11-3 and TRBJ2-1; maybe TRBD2 (5 bases). The germline gives CDR1 SGHNT, CDR2 YENEEA. The CDR3 extends over 17 amino acids. Trimming removed 1 base from V and 8 bases from J, with 21 bases in between. DNA of the CDR3: TGTGCCAGCAGCTTAGGGAAGGGCCAGGAGGCCCCCTATGAGCAGTTCTTC. It codes for CASSLGKGQEAPYEQFF.

This clonotype came up a few times. V gene TRBV4-1 combines with J gene TRBJ2-7, with D perhaps TRBD2 (6 bases). Trimming shortened V by 0 bases and J by 0 bases, and 12 bases separated the two germline ends. This CDR3 is 16 amino acids long. The germline V gene encodes CDR1 MGHRA and CDR2 YSYEKL. The CDR3 region is CASSQEGSGHSYEQYF. CDR3 coding DNA: TGCGCCAGCAGCCAAGAGGGGAGCGGGCACTCCTACGAGCAGTACTTC.

This clonotype has just a few counts. The chain employs TRBV27 and TRBJ2-3; no reliable D call. The CDR3 sequence is 17 residues long. CDR1 and CDR2 from the germline V gene are MNHEY and SMNVEV (reference sequence). Trimming stripped 3 bases from V and 2 bases from J, with 18 bases between. CDR3 nucleotides: TGTGCCAGCAGTTTGTCCCACTGGGCCTCTATCACAGATACGCAGTATTTT. This encodes CASSLSHWASITDTQYF.

This clonotype was recorded a few times. The rearrangement uses TRBV12-3 or TRBV12-4 and TRBJ2-7; D gene uncertain. V lost 6 bases and J lost 6, with 12 bases in between. The CDR3 totals 12 residues. CDR3 sequence: CASSYGPSEQYF. The CDR3 region has the DNA TGTGCCAGCAGCTACGGCCCTTCCGAGCAGTACTTC.

The V and J genes are TRBV19 and TRBJ1-2, with 8 bases aligning to TRBD1. This CDR3 comprises 16 residues. Trimming removed 3 bases from V and 1 base from J; junction bases left unmatched: 7. The germline gives CDR1 LNHDA, CDR2 SQIVND (reference sequence). The DNA for the CDR3 is TGTGCCAGTAGTATCCACGGACAGGGAGGTAACTATGGCTACACCTTC. It specifies CASSIHGQGGNYGYTF.

There are a few counts of this clonotype. The genes are TRBV2 and TRBJ2-2; D gene ambiguous. The V and J ends lost 3 bases and 1 base respectively, with 9 bases between them. The CDR3 is 15 residues long. Germline lookup yields CDR1 SNHLY and CDR2 FYNNEI. The CDR3: CASSEALQNTGELFF. The CDR3 nucleotides are TGTGCCAGCAGTGAGGCTCTCCAGAACACCGGGGAGCTGTTTTTT.

A few counts support this clonotype. The J gene is TRBJ2-7, the V gene TRBV5-1; TRBD1 matches at 7 bases. V was pared by 5 bases and J by 1 base, with 9 bases of the junction left unmatched. Germline V gives CDR1 SGHRS, CDR2 YFSETQ. The CDR3 extends over 15 amino acids. The CDR3 here is CASRGDRVTSYEQYF. The CDR3 DNA reads TGCGCCAGCAGAGGTGACAGGGTAACGTCCTACGAGCAGTACTTC.

This clonotype was seen a few times. J is TRBJ1-5 and V is TRBV27, with 12 bases that match TRBD1. The CDR3 is 13 amino acids. Germline values: CDR1 MNHEY, CDR2 SMNVEV (reference sequence). The trim removed 10 bases at V and 7 bases at J, leaving 5 bases unmatched. CDR3 protein: CATGTGGQQPQHF. CDR3 nucleotide sequence: TGTGCCACCGGGACAGGGGGCCAGCAGCCCCAGCATTTT.

The V gene is TRBV24-1, the J gene TRBJ2-1, with D perhaps matching TRBD1 (6 bases). Germline values: CDR1 KGHDR, CDR2 SFDVKD. The CDR3 runs to 14 residues. V was shortened by 3 bases and J by 6 bases, with 11 bases between the two germline ends. The DNA of the CDR3 is TGTGCCACCAGTGATGGGAACAGGGTCAATGAGCAGTTCTTC. It specifies CATSDGNRVNEQFF.